A selection of T cell receptor beta chains follows, all from one sample in a study of T cells after yellow fever vaccination. MiXCR, run by TCRdb on the 5' RACE reads, gives a single entry per CDR3 protein. The repertoire holds around 500,000 distinct CDR3 sequences, with 20% to 25% as singletons. This material consisted of PBMCs, taken roughly 20 days after the first yellow fever vaccination. All receptors derive from a man between 18 and 29 years old who received the YFV17D yellow fever vaccine. Each CDR3 is given with its conserved first and last residue. A D gene is named only where the DNA matches it firmly. Size is stated for part of the rows, as once, few or many counts, or as a class when the clone is expanded.

cdr3_nt: TGCGCCAGCAGCATAGGGACAGGCACTGAAGCTTTCTTT
cdr3_aa: CASSIGTGTEAFF
clone_size: many
j_call: TRBJ1-1
d_call: TRBD1
v_call: TRBV5-1

cdr3_nt: TGCGCCAGCAGCGACACTAGCGGGGCTAACACCGGGGAGCTGTTTTTT
cdr3_aa: CASSDTSGANTGELFF
clone_size: -
j_call: TRBJ2-2
d_call: TRBD2
v_call: TRBV5-1

cdr3_nt: TGTGCCAGCAGCTTATCCGGGACAGGGGCGTTGGCTTTCTTT
cdr3_aa: CASSLSGTGALAFF
clone_size: many
j_call: TRBJ1-1
d_call: TRBD1
v_call: TRBV7-9

cdr3_nt: TGCGCCAGCAGCCTCCATCTAGCGGGGACCCAAGAGCAGTTCTTC
cdr3_aa: CASSLHLAGTQEQFF
clone_size: few
j_call: TRBJ2-1
d_call: TRBD2
v_call: TRBV4-1

cdr3_nt: TGCGCCAGCAGCCAGAACATACAGGGACCTGAGCAGTTCTTC
cdr3_aa: CASSQNIQGPEQFF
clone_size: -
j_call: TRBJ2-1
d_call: -
v_call: TRBV4-3

cdr3_nt: TGTGCCAGCAGTTACCAAAGAGTTAGGAGTAGTTCACCCCTCCACTTT
cdr3_aa: CASSYQRVRSSSPLHF
clone_size: few
j_call: TRBJ1-6
d_call: -
v_call: TRBV6-5

cdr3_nt: TGCGCCAGCAGCCAAGAAGCCGGGTCTCAAGAGCAGTTCTTC
cdr3_aa: CASSQEAGSQEQFF
clone_size: -
j_call: TRBJ2-1
d_call: -
v_call: TRBV4-1

cdr3_nt: TGTGCCAGCAGCTTTTTGGGGGCGTTATACACCGGGGAGCTGTTTTTT
cdr3_aa: CASSFLGALYTGELFF
clone_size: -
j_call: TRBJ2-2
d_call: -
v_call: TRBV11-1

cdr3_nt: TGCGCTAGCAGCTTGGTCTCGGGCAGGGCCTCACCCCTCCACTTT
cdr3_aa: CASSLVSGRASPLHF
clone_size: -
j_call: TRBJ1-6
d_call: -
v_call: TRBV5-1

cdr3_nt: TGCGCCAGCAGCTTGATGTCGGGGACTAGAGGAACAGATACGCAGTATTTT
cdr3_aa: CASSLMSGTRGTDTQYF
clone_size: -
j_call: TRBJ2-3
d_call: TRBD2
v_call: TRBV5-1